The sequence of this TCR beta chain was determined in a study of T cell repertoires in cytomegalovirus infection. Background on the study: Selected CMV epitopes included recently identified HLA-C-restricted ones as well as well-studied HLA-B-restricted ones. Public TCR beta signature analysis indicated the presence of both CMV infection and matching HLA type. Study-level results: Cumulative public TCR beta family frequency identified carriers of CMV plus the relevant HLA. In two of eight donors, the top clonotype was HLA-C-restricted CMV-specific.

CDR3 size: 15 residues. V was shortened by 1 base and J by 0 bases, with 10 bases between the two germline ends. Germline CDR1 is SGDLS and CDR2 is YYNGEE. TCRdb recomputed calls from the reads with MiXCR, one row per CDR3 protein. The repertoire holds fewer than 850,000 distinct CDR3 sequences, with almost 30% as singletons. Concerning this clonotype: Its antigen remains unidentified.

The TCR sequence derives from a human donor in good health (CMV status not recorded). Some clones in this sample may be carry-over from other donors' samples. The chain employs TRBV9 and TRBJ1-1, with D perhaps matching TRBD1 (5 bases). Sequenced material: cultured CD8+ T cells from PBMCs, taken from culture after CMV antigen stimulation. The DNA for the CDR3 is TGTGCCAGCAGCGTATACGGGGGGGTGAACACTGAAGCTTTCTTT. Protein sequence: CASSVYGGVNTEAFF. Together with reference TRBV9 and TRBJ1-1, the CDR3 gives the full variable domain: DSGVTQTPKHLITATGQRVTLRCSPRSGDLSVYWYQQSLDQGLQFLIQYYNGEERAKGNILERFSAQQFPDLHSELNLSSLELGDSALYFCASSVYGGVNTEAFFGQGTRLTVV.